These 4 T cell receptor beta chains came from one sample sequenced in a study of PD-L1 blockade in urothelial cancer. The repertoire was sequenced with immunoSEQ multiplex PCR; TCRdb's copy has only in-frame clones and lacks some. Seen here are roughly 84,000 clones, 82% observed once, and the top ten hold over 7.5%. The sequencing used PBMCs, collected around atezolizumab (anti-PD-L1) treatment. These receptor sequences come from a man between 65 and 80 years old with urothelial cancer.

The chain has TRBV7-3 and TRBJ2-1; 10 positions agree with TRBD2. This CDR3 spans 15 amino acids. The V gene end was trimmed by 5 bases and the J gene end by 9 bases; junction bases not matched to a gene: 10. Germline loops: CDR1 SGHTA, CDR2 FQGTGA. CDR3 nucleotide sequence: TGTGCCAGCAGCCCAGCGGGGGGGCCGATTATTGAGCAGTTCTTC. It yields the protein CASSPAGGPIIEQFF.

As regards this clone: Sequence at one end of the junction differs from germline and may be a read error. This sample includes further DNA sequences coding for the same CDR3. The chain combines TRBV5-4 with TRBJ2-5, with a possible D match to TRBD2 (6 bases). This CDR3 is 13 amino acids long. In germline, CDR1 is SGHNT, CDR2 YYREEE (reference sequence). The DNA of the CDR3 is TGTGCTAGCAGCTGGGGACTTCAAGAGACCCAGTACTTC. It translates to CASSWGLQETQYF.

This chain links TRBV7-6 with TRBJ2-1; 7 nucleotides agree with TRBD2. The CDR3 spans 11 residues. V lost 3 bases to trimming and J lost 12 bases; unmatched junction nucleotides: 2. Germline V gene lookup returns CDR1 SGHVS and CDR2 FNYEAQ. The CDR3 DNA reads TGTGCCAGCAGCTTCGGGGAGGGGCAGTTCTTC. It translates to CASSFGEGQFF.

The chain combines TRBV4-3 with TRBJ2-5; D possibly corresponds to TRBD1 (6 bases). Germline CDR1 LGHNA, CDR2 YSLEER. V was trimmed by 1 base and J by 5 bases, leaving 8 bases between them. The CDR3 runs to 13 residues. CDR3 sequence reads: CASSQAGDETQYF. Written as DNA, the CDR3 is TGCGCCAGCAGCCAAGCAGGGGACGAGACCCAGTACTTC.